This T cell receptor beta chain appears in the sequencing data of a study of cytomegalovirus exposure and HLA in healthy donors. V was cut by 0 bases and J by 4 bases, with 12 bases left in between. Germline assignment: CDR1 MNHEY and CDR2 SVGAGI. This CDR3 has 15 amino acids. Worth noting for this clone: Its antigen is still unknown.

PCR employed 60 Vbeta and 13 Jbeta primers. As originally analysed: Roughly 73 million unique TCR beta chains, roughly 11 million of them shared, were counted by a later analysis. Some clones are missing from TCRdb's copy, which holds only in-frame ones; the method was immunoSEQ multiplex PCR. V and J calls plus clone size are reproduced from that table; the DNA served to infer D and trimming. The repertoire has some 65,000 clones, about 78% of them found once; the top ten carry around 3%. Whole-study findings and limits: Some V segments, including TRBV6-2 and TRBV6-3, were excluded as indistinguishable.

Sequencing input: PBMCs. The genes are TRBV6-5 and TRBJ2-5, with a tentative D call TRBD1 (5 bases). The receptor's source is a girl aged 5-17 years in good health and CMV-seropositive. The CDR3 sequence: CASSYSKGSGETQYF. CDR3 in DNA: TGTGCCAGCAGTTACTCTAAGGGGTCGGGAGAGACCCAGTACTTC.